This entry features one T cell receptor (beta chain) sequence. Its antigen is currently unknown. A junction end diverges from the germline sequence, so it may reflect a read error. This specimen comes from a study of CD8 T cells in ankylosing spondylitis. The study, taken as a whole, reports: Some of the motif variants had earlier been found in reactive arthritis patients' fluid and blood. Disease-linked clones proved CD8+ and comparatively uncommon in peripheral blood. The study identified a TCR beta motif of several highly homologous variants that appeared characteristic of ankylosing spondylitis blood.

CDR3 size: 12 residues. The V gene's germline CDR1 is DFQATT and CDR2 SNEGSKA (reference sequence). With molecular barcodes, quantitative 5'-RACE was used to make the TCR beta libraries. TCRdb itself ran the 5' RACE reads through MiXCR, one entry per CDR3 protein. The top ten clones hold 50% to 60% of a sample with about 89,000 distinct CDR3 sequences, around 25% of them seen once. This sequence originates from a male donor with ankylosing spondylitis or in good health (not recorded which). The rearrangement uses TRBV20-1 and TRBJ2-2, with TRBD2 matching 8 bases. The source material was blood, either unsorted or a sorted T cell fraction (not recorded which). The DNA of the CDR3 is TGCAGTGCGCCCGGTCGGGCGGGGGGGCTGTTTTTT. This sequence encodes CSAPGRAGGLFF.